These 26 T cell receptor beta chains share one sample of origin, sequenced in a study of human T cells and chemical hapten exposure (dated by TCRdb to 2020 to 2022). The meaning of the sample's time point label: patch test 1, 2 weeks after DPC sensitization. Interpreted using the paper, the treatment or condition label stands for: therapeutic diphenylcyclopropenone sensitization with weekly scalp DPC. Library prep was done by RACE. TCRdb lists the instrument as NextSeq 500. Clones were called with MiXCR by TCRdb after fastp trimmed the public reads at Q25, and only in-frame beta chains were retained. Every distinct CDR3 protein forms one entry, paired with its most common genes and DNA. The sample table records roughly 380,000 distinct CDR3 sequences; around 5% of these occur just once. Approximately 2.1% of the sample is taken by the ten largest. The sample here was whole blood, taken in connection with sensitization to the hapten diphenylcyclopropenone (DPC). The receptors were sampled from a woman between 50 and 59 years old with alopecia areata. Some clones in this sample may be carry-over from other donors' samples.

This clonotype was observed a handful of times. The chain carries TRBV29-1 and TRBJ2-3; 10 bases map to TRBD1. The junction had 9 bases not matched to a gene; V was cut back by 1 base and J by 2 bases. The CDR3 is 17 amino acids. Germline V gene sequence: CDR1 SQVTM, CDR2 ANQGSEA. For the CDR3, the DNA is TGCAGCGTTGAAGCCCCGGACAGGGGGTTGGACACAGATACGCAGTATTTT. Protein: CSVEAPDRGLDTDTQYF.

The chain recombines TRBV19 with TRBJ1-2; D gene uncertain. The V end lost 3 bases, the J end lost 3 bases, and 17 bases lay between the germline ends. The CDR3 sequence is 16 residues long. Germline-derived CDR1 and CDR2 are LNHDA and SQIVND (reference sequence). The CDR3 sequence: CASSMVTETLDYGYTF. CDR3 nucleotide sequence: TGTGCCAGTAGTATGGTCACGGAGACACTTGACTATGGCTACACCTTC.

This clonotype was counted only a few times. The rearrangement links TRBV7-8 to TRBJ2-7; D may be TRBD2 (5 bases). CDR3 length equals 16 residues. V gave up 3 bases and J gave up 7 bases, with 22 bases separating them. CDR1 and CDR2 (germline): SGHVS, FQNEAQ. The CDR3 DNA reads TGTGCCAGCAGCTTTGAATTGACGGGCCCCAGAGGGGAGCAGTACTTC. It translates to CASSFELTGPRGEQYF. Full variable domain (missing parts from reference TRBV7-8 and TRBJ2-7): GAGVSQSPRYKVAKRGQDVALRCDPISGHVSLFWYQQALGQGPEFLTYFQNEAQLDKSGLPSDRFFAERPEGSVSTLKIQRTQQEDSAVYLCASSFELTGPRGEQYFGPGTRLTVT.

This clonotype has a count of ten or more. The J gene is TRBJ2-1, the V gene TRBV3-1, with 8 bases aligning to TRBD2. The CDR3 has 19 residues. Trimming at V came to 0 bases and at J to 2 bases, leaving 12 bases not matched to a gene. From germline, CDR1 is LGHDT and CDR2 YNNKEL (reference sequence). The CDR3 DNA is TGTGCCAGCAGCCAAGATCTGGTAGCGGGGTTTCGGACCTACAATGAGCAGTTCTTC. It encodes CASSQDLVAGFRTYNEQFF.

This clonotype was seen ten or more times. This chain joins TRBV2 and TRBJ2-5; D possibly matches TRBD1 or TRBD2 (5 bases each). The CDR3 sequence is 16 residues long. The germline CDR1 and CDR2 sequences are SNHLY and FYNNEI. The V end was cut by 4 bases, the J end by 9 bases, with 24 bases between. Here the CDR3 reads CASSVRGAQTQGAQYF. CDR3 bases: TGTGCCAGCAGTGTTCGGGGAGCGCAGACCCAAGGGGCCCAGTACTTC.

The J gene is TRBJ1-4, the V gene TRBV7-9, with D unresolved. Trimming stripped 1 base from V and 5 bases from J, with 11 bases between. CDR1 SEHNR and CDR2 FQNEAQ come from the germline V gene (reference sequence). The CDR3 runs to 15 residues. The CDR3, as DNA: TGTGCCAGCAGCTTAGAGGGAACACGAAATGAAAAACTGTTTTTT. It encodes CASSLEGTRNEKLFF.

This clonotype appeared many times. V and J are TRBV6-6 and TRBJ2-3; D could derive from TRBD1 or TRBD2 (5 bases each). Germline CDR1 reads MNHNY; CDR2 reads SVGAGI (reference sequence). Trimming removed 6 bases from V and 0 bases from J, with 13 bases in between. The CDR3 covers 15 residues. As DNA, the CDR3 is TGTGCCAGCAGACTCGACGGGGACAGCACAGATACGCAGTATTTT. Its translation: CASRLDGDSTDTQYF.

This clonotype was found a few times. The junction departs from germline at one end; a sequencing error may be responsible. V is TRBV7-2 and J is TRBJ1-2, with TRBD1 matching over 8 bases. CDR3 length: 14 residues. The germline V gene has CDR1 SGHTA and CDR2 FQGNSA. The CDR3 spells CASRLAGQDYGYTF. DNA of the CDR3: TGTGCCAGCAGGTTAGCGGGACAGGACTATGGCTACACCTTC. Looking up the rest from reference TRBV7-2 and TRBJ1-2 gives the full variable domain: GAGVSQSPSNKVTEKGKDVELRCDPISGHTALYWYRQSLGQGLEFLIYFQGNSAPDKSGLPSDRFSAERTGGSVSTLTIQRTQQEDSAVYLCASRLAGQDYGYTFGSGTRLTVV.

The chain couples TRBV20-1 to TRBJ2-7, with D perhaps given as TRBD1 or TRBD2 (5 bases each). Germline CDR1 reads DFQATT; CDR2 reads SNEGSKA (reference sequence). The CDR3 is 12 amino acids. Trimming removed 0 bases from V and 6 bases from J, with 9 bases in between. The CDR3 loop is CSARDLGTEQYF. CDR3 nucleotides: TGCAGTGCTAGAGATCTTGGGACCGAGCAGTACTTC.

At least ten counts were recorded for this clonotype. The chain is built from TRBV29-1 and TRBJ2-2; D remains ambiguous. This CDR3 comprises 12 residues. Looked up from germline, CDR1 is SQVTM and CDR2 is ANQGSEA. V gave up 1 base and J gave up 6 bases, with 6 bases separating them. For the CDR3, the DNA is TGCAGCGTTGAAGTGGTCCCCGGGGAGCTGTTTTTT. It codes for CSVEVVPGELFF.

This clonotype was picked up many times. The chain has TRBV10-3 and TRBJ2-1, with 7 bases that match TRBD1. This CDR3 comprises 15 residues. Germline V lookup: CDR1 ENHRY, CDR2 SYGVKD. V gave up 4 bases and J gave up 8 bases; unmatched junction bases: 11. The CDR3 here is CAISAGGVQVDEQFF. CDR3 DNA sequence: TGTGCCATCAGTGCAGGGGGAGTCCAGGTCGATGAGCAGTTCTTC.

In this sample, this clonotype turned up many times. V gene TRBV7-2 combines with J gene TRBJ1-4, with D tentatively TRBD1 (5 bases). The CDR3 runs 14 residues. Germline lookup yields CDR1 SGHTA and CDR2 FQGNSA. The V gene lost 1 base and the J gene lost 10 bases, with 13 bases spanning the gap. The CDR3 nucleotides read TGTGCCAGCAGCTTAGAAACAGGAGTAGGAAAACTGTTTTTT. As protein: CASSLETGVGKLFF.

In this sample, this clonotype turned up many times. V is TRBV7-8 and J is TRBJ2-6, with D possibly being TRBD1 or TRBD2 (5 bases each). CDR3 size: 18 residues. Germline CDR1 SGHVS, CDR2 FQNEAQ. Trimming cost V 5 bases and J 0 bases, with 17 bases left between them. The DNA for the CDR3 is TGTGCCAGCAGCGCCCGGGACGGGGCCCTCTCTGGGGCCAACGTCCTGACTTTC. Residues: CASSARDGALSGANVLTF.

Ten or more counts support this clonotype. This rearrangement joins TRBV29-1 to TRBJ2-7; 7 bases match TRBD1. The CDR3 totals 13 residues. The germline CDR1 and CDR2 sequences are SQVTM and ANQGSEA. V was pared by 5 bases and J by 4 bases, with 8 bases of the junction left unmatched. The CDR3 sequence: CSVRDRGGYEQYF. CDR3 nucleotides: TGCAGCGTTCGGGACAGAGGGGGTTACGAGCAGTACTTC.

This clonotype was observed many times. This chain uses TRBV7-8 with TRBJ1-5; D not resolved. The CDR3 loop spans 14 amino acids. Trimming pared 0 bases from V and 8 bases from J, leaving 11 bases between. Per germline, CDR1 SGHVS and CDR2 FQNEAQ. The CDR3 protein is CASSLANFAEPQHF. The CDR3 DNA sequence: TGTGCCAGCAGCTTAGCAAACTTCGCGGAGCCCCAGCATTTT.

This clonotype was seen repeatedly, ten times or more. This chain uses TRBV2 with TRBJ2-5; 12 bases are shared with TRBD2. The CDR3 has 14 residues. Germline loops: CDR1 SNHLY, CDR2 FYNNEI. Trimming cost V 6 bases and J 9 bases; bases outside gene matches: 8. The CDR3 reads CASSETSGGLPQYF. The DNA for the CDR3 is TGTGCCAGCAGCGAAACTAGCGGGGGGCTGCCCCAGTACTTC.

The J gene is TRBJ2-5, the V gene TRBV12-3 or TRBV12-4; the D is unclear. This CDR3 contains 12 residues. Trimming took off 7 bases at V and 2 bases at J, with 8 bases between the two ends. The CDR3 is CASNRAQETQYF. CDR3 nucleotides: TGTGCCAGCAATCGGGCACAAGAGACCCAGTACTTC.

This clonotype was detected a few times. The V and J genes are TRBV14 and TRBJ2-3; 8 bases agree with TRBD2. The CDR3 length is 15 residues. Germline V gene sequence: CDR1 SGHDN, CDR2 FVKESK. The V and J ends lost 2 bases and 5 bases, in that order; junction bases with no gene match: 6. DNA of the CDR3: TGTGCCAGCAGCCAAACAGCGGGAGTGGTAGATACGCAGTATTTT. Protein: CASSQTAGVVDTQYF.

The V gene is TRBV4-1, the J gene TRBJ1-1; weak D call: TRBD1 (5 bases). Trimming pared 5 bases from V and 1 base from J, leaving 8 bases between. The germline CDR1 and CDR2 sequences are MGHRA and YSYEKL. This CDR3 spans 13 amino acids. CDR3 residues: CASSKGQNTEAFF. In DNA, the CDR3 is TGCGCCAGCAGCAAAGGACAGAACACTGAAGCTTTCTTT.

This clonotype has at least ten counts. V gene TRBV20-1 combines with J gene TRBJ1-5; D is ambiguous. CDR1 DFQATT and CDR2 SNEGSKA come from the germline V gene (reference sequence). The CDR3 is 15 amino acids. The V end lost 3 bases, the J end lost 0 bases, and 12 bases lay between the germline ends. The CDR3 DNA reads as TGCAGTGCTAGTGAAGGTTGGGGTAGCAATCAGCCCCAGCATTTT. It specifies CSASEGWGSNQPQHF.

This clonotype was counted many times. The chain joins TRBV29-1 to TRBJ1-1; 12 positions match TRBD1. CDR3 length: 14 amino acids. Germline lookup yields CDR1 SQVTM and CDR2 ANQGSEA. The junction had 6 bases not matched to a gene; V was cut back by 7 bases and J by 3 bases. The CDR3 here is CSAGTGGRYTEAFF. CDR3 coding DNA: TGCAGCGCTGGGACAGGGGGCAGGTACACTGAAGCTTTCTTT.

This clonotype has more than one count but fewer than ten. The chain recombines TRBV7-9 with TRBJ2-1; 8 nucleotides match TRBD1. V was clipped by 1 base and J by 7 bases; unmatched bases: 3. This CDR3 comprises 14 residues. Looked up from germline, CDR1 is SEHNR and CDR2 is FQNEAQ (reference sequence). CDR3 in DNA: TGTGCCAGCAGCTTAGGGAGACAGGGGAATGAGCAGTTCTTC. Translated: CASSLGRQGNEQFF. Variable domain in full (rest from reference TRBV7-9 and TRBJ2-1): DTGVSQNPRHKITKRGQNVTFRCDPISEHNRLYWYRQTLGQGPEFLTYFQNEAQLEKSRLLSDRFSAERPKGSFSTLEIQRTEQGDSAMYLCASSLGRQGNEQFFGPGTRLTVL.

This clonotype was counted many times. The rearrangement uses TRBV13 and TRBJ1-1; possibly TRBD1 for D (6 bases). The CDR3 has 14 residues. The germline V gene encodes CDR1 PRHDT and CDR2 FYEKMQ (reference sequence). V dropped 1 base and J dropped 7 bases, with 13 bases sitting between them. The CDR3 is CASSLEGRGREAFF. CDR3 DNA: TGTGCCAGCAGCTTAGAGGGCAGGGGACGTGAAGCTTTCTTT.

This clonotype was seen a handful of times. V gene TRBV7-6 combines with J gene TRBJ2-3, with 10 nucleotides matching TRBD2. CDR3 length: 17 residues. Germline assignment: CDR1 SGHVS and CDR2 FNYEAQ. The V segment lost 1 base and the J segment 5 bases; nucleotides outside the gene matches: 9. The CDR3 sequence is CASSLVSAGGPGDTQYF. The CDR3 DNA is TGTGCCAGCAGCTTAGTTTCAGCGGGAGGGCCAGGAGATACGCAGTATTTT.

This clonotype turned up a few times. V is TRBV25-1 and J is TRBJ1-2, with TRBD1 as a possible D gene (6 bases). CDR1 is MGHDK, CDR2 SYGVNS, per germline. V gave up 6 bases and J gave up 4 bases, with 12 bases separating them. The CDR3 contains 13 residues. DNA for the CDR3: TGTGCCAGCAGGGGGGGACACCTCTATGGCTACACCTTC. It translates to CASRGGHLYGYTF.

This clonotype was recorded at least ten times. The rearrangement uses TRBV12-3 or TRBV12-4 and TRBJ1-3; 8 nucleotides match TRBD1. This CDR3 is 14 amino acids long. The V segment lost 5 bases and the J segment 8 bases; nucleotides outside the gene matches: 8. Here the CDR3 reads CASSQDRGEDTIYF. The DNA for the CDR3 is TGTGCCAGCAGTCAAGACAGGGGTGAGGACACCATATATTTT.